This section outlines one T cell receptor beta chain sequence together with its context. As yet, its antigen is unknown. This sample stems from a study of CD8+ T cells in alopecia areata. About the research overall: Severity in treated patients was scored by percentage of scalp area affected. Study results and caveats: It was observed that many expanded lesional clones persisted in scalp and blood during tofacitinib.

The sequencing template was cDNA reverse transcribed from extracted RNA. Libraries were prepared by immunoSEQ multiplex PCR; TCRdb keeps only in-frame clonotypes and omits some of them. The sample has around 70,000 clones, around 29% seen once. The germline CDR1 and CDR2 sequences are SQVTM and ANQGSEA. The junction had 8 bases not matched to a gene; V was cut back by 7 bases and J by 3 bases. The CDR3 is 15 amino acids. Regarding treatment: oral pan-JAK inhibitor, 5-10 mg twice daily. This sequence was found in a human donor with alopecia areata. The material sequenced was CD8+ T cells sorted from blood, taken at week 4, from a patient treated with tofacitinib. This chain connects TRBV29-1 to TRBJ2-1; 11 nucleotides align to TRBD2. The CDR3 reads CSASGTSGHYNEQFF. CDR3 DNA sequence: TGCAGCGCTTCCGGGACTAGCGGACACTACAATGAGCAGTTCTTC.